These 9 T cell receptor beta chains originate from one sample sequenced in a study of T cell responses to AZD1222 COVID-19 vaccine. Here immunoSEQ multiplex PCR was the method, and the copy in TCRdb shows in-frame clones only, minus some. Among tens of thousands of clones listed, 70% to 90% were seen once. The input for sequencing was peripheral blood, taken 28 days after the second AZD1222 dose. The origin of the receptors is an adult who received the AZD1222 COVID-19 vaccine.

This sequence joins TRBV6-6 and TRBJ1-4, with 7 bases identical to TRBD1. Looked up from germline, CDR1 is MNHNY and CDR2 is SVGAGI (reference sequence). The CDR3 spans 13 residues. Germline trimming cut 8 bases from V and 0 bases from J; bases unmatched to any gene: 0. CDR3 sequence reads: CASGTATNEKLFF. CDR3 coding DNA: TGTGCCAGCGGGACAGCAACTAATGAAAAACTGTTTTTT.

The count of this clone is one. The genes are TRBV11-1 and TRBJ2-1, with TRBD1 matching 9 bases. V dropped 4 bases and J dropped 10; count of bases not matched to a gene: 11. This CDR3 is built from 15 residues. Germline values: CDR1 SGHAT, CDR2 FQDESV (reference sequence). The CDR3 sequence: CASSSYRGQGYEQFF. The CDR3 DNA reads as TGTGCCAGCAGCTCCTACCGGGGACAGGGTTACGAGCAGTTCTTC.

The chain has TRBV18 and TRBJ1-4; the D is unclear. This CDR3 has 12 residues. Trimming took 3 bases from V and 8 from J, leaving 7 bases between them. Germline assignment: CDR1 KGHSH and CDR2 LQKENI. CDR3 bases: TGTGCCAGCTCACCCCCGGGCGAAAAACTGTTTTTT. This translates into CASSPPGEKLFF.

The chain employs TRBV3-1 (or the pseudogene TRBV3-2) and TRBJ1-2; a weak D match, TRBD1 (5 bases). The V and J ends lost 4 bases and 4 bases respectively, with 19 bases between them. Looked up from germline, CDR1 is LGHDT and CDR2 is YNNKEL (reference sequence). The CDR3 loop spans 16 amino acids. CDR3 nucleotides: TGTGCCAGCAGCCGGGGCTCACCCACCAGTAGCTATGGCTACACCTTC. Encoded protein: CASSRGSPTSSYGYTF.

The genes are TRBV29-1 and TRBJ2-7, with a tentative D call TRBD2 (6 bases). The CDR3 sequence is 14 residues long. Germline CDR1 reads SQVTM; CDR2 reads ANQGSEA. V was cut by 6 bases and J by 7 bases, with 22 bases left in between. The CDR3 DNA reads as TGCAGCGTCTTCTACGTGGGGGGTGGAAGGGAGCAGTACTTC. Its translation: CSVFYVGGGREQYF.

The chain uses TRBV30 and TRBJ1-2; tentative D call: TRBD1 (5 bases). Germline loops: CDR1 GTSNPN, CDR2 SVGIG (reference sequence). This CDR3 region has 11 residues. V was trimmed by 1 base and J by 5 bases, leaving 5 bases between them. In nucleotides, the CDR3 is TGTGCCTGGAGTGAGGGGTATGGCTACACCTTC. It codes for CAWSEGYGYTF.

The chain combines TRBV3-1 (or the pseudogene TRBV3-2) with TRBJ1-3; D remains unclear. This CDR3 contains 15 residues. The V end was cut by 6 bases, the J end by 0 bases, with 12 bases between. In germline, CDR1 is LGHDT, CDR2 YNNKEL (reference sequence). DNA for the CDR3: TGTGCCAGCAGTCGACTGGCATCCTCTGGAAACACCATATATTTT. Translating it yields CASSRLASSGNTIYF.

The J gene is TRBJ2-1, the V gene TRBV4-1; tentative D call: TRBD1 (5 bases). V lost 1 base, J lost 9 bases, and 16 bases lay in between. Germline V gives CDR1 MGHRA, CDR2 YSYEKL. The CDR3 length is 15 residues. This CDR3 reads CASSQGLLGAREQFF. The CDR3 DNA follows: TGCGCCAGCAGCCAAGGGCTCTTAGGGGCGCGTGAGCAGTTCTTC.

This chain connects TRBV5-1 to TRBJ2-5; D not resolved. The CDR3 runs 13 residues. Trimming pared 2 bases from V and 5 bases from J, leaving 10 bases between. Germline CDR1 reads SGHRS; CDR2 reads YFSETQ. DNA for the CDR3: TGCGCCAGCAGCTTATCCCGGGTGGAGACCCAGTACTTC. Encoded protein: CASSLSRVETQYF. Combining the CDR3 with reference TRBV5-1 and TRBJ2-5 gives the whole variable domain KAGVTQTPRYLIKTRGQQVTLSCSPISGHRSVSWYQQTPGQGLQFLFEYFSETQRNKGNFPGRFSGRQFSNSRSEMNVSTLELGDSALYLCASSLSRVETQYFGPGTRLLVL.